The sample holds a few counts of the clone carrying this T cell receptor (beta chain). Antigen unknown. The data are from a study of identical twins. TCRdb re-called the 5' RACE reads with MiXCR, one entry per CDR3 protein. Altogether about 530,000 distinct CDR3 sequences are present, 20% to 25% being singletons, with the ten largest covering approximately 0.52%. Broader study findings: Zero-insertion results could be subject to partial confounding by invariant MAIT and iNKT cells.

Germline CDR1 reads SGHVS; CDR2 reads FQNEAQ. The CDR3 is made up of 17 amino acids. The ends lost 5 bases at V and 3 bases at J; junction bases unmatched: 8. The sample was also reused in another study, on yellow fever vaccine responses in identical twins.

The chain carries TRBV7-8 and TRBJ2-2, with TRBD2 identical over 11 bases. This TCR derives from a woman under 30 in good health. The source material was CD4+ T cells sorted from blood. The CDR3 region is CASSARLAGMDTGELFF. The CDR3 coding sequence is TGTGCCAGCAGCGCCCGACTAGCGGGGATGGACACCGGGGAGCTGTTTTTT.